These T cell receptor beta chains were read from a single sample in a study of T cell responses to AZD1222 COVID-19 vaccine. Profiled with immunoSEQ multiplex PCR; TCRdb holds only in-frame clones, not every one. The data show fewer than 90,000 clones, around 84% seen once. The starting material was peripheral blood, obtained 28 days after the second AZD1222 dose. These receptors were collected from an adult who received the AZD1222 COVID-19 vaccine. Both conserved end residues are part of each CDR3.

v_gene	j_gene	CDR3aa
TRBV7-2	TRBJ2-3	CASSLIGRAGTDTQYF
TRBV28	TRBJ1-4	CASGVLREKLFF
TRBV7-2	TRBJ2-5	CASTSTEGKTQYF
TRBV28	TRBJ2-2	CASSGGLAGGPRTGELFF
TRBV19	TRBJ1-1	CASSIVTGGMNTEAFF
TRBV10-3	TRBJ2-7	CAISDSGGASQSGEQYF
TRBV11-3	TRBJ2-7	CASSYSGVGEQYF
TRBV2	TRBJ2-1	CASSRDGDSYNEQFF
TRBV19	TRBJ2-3	CASSTNTGSGTDTQYF
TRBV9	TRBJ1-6	CASSHRGGSPLHF
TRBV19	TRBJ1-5	CASTPRTESQPQHF
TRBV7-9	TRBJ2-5	CASSLQAETGTQYF
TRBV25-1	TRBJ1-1	CASSAPSTGRGAFF
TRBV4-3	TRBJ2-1	CASSQDPGGRTPNEQFF
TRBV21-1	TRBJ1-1	CASSITGRDTEAFF
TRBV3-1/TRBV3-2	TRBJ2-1	CASSQDAGRDEQFF
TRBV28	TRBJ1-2	CASYQGGRSGYTF
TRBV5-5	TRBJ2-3	CASSLGSTRDTQYF
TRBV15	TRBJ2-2	CATSSRGDTGELFF
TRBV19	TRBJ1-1	CASRTGQLTEAFF
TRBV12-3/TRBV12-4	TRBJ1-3	CASSFLGNTIYF
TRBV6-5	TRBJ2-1	CASSDSLSPFF
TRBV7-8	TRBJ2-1	CASSPYNEQFF
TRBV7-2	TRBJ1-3	CASSLDGGGSGNTIYF
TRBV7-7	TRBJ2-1	CASSARLELGNEQFF
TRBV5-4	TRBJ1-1	CASSLKLAGRMNTEAFF
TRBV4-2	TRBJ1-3	CASSQPGTGALSGNTIYF
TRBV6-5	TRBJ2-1	CASTSGTGLGFF
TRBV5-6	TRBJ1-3	CASSWGPYSGNTIYF
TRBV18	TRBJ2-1	CASSPGLGTSVSEQFF
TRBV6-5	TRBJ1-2	CVVWQGLGFLYGYTF
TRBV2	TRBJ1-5	CASSWQRLEQPQHF
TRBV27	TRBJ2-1	CASSPDRGGNNEQFF
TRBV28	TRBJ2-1	CASSLFSGTSGRLWGNEQFF
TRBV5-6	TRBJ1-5	CASSDRVGSQPQHF
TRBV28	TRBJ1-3	CASSYTGSASGNTIYF